Listed below are T cell receptor beta chains from one sample, sequenced in a study of blood T cell repertoires in COVID-19. The table came from immunoSEQ multiplex PCR; TCRdb's copy has only in-frame clones and leaves some out. The sample shows roughly 150,000 clones, roughly 88% of them seen only once. Sequenced: peripheral blood. These receptors came from a man aged 18-30 years with COVID-19, enrolled during active disease. Both conserved end residues are part of each CDR3. The D gene is left open where the match is weak. Some rows mark clone size as missing; the rest say once, few, many or name a class of expanded clone.

clone size: NA; D gene: TRBD2; V gene: TRBV7-9; J gene: TRBJ2-2; CDR3 DNA: TGTGCCAGCAGCTTATTGGGACTAGAGAACACCGGGGAGCTGTTTTTT; CDR3 protein: CASSLLGLENTGELFF
clone size: NA; D gene: NA; V gene: TRBV27; J gene: TRBJ1-5; CDR3 DNA: TGTGCCAGCAGGCACGGAGGCAATCAGCCCCAGCATTTT; CDR3 protein: CASRHGGNQPQHF
clone size: NA; D gene: TRBD2; V gene: TRBV6-5; J gene: TRBJ2-1; CDR3 DNA: TGTGCCAGCAGTCCTACCGGGAGGGCCGACAATGAGCAGTTCTTC; CDR3 protein: CASSPTGRADNEQFF
clone size: NA; D gene: TRBD2; V gene: TRBV9; J gene: TRBJ2-3; CDR3 DNA: TGTGCCAGCAGCGTAGCAAGCGGGAGTGGTCCAGATACGCAGTATTTT; CDR3 protein: CASSVASGSGPDTQYF
clone size: NA; D gene: TRBD1; V gene: TRBV13; J gene: TRBJ1-2; CDR3 DNA: TGTGCCAGCGACAGGGGGGAGACGCACTATGGCTACACCTTC; CDR3 protein: CASDRGETHYGYTF
clone size: NA; D gene: NA; V gene: TRBV5-8; J gene: TRBJ1-5; CDR3 DNA: TGTGCCAGCAGCACAGAGAGCAATCAGCCCCAGCATTTT; CDR3 protein: CASSTESNQPQHF
clone size: few; D gene: NA; V gene: TRBV19; J gene: TRBJ2-2; CDR3 DNA: TGTGCCAGTAGTAACGGGGGTGGCACCGGGGAGCTGTTTTTT; CDR3 protein: CASSNGGGTGELFF
clone size: NA; D gene: NA; V gene: TRBV5-6; J gene: TRBJ1-2; CDR3 DNA: TGTGCCAGCAGCTTGGGGACACACTATGGCTACACCTTC; CDR3 protein: CASSLGTHYGYTF
clone size: NA; D gene: NA; V gene: TRBV30; J gene: TRBJ2-1; CDR3 DNA: TGTGCCTGGACAGGGTCCAGCTCCTACAATGAGCAGTTCTTC; CDR3 protein: CAWTGSSSYNEQFF
clone size: NA; D gene: TRBD2; V gene: TRBV27; J gene: TRBJ2-1; CDR3 DNA: TGTGCCAGCAGTTTATCTCTAGCGGGAGCAGGGTACAATGAGCAGTTCTTC; CDR3 protein: CASSLSLAGAGYNEQFF
clone size: NA; D gene: NA; V gene: TRBV9; J gene: TRBJ2-6; CDR3 DNA: TGTGCCAGCAGCGTGGGGGGAATTGGGGCCAACGTCCTGACTTTC; CDR3 protein: CASSVGGIGANVLTF
clone size: few; D gene: NA; V gene: TRBV6-6; J gene: TRBJ2-7; CDR3 DNA: TGTGCCAGCAGTTACTCCCTGCGTCACGAGCAGTACTTC; CDR3 protein: CASSYSLRHEQYF
clone size: NA; D gene: NA; V gene: TRBV28; J gene: TRBJ2-7; CDR3 DNA: TGTGCCAGCAGCGCCGACTACTCAAAACCCTACGAGCAGTACTTC; CDR3 protein: CASSADYSKPYEQYF
clone size: once; D gene: NA; V gene: TRBV12-3/TRBV12-4; J gene: TRBJ2-7; CDR3 DNA: TGTGCCAGCAGTTTAGAGGGGTACGAGCAGTACTTC; CDR3 protein: CASSLEGYEQYF
clone size: NA; D gene: NA; V gene: TRBV7-9; J gene: TRBJ1-3; CDR3 DNA: TGTGCCAGCAGCTTGGCGACAACGAGCTCTGGAAACACCATATATTTT; CDR3 protein: CASSLATTSSGNTIYF
clone size: once; D gene: NA; V gene: TRBV28; J gene: TRBJ1-6; CDR3 DNA: TGTGCCAGCAGTTTTCTCAATTCACCCCTCCACTTT; CDR3 protein: CASSFLNSPLHF